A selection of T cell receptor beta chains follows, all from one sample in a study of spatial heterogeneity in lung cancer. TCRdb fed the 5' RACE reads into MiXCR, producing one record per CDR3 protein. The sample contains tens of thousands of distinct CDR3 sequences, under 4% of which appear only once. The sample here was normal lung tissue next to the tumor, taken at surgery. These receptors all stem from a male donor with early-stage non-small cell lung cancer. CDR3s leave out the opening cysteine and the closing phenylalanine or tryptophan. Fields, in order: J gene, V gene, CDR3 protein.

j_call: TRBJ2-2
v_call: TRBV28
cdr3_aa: ASSYLPAGTNTGELF

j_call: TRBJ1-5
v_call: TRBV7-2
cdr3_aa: ASSLSGPSWGNQPQH

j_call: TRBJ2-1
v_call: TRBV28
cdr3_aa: ASSLETGFYNEQF

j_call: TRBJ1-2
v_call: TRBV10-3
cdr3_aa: AITGEPNYGYT

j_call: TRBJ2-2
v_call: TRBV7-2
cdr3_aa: ASSGRQGGTGELF

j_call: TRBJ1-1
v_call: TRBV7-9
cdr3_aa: ASSLSAARNTEAF

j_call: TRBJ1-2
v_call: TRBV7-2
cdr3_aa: ASSHQGLRGYT

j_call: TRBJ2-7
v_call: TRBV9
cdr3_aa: ASSAGGGGAWEQY

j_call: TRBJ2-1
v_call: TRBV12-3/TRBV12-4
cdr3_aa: ASSFAGKSYNEQF

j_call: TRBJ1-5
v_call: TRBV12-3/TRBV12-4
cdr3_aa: ASTKDSEQPQH

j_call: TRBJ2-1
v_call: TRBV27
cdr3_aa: ASSHMRGQGGNEQF

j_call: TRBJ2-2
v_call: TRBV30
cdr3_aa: AWSDYYTGELF

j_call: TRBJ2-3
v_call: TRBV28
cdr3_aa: ASSTGGSGSLTDTQY

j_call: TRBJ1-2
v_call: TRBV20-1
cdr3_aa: SARDLFAGGDGYT

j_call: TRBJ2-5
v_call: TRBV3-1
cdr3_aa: ASSLLGTGQETQY

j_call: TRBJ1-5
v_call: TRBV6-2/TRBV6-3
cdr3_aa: ASSFSGTGDQPQH

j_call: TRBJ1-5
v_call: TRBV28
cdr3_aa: ASSYGQGAWQPQH

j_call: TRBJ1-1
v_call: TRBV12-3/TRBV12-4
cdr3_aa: ASNPGGMNTEAF

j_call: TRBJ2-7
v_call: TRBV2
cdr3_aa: ASSEVGGTSHEQY

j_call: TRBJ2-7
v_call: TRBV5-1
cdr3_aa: ASSPHGTRTNEQY

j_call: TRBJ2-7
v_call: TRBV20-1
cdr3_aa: SATRPGEPISLYEQY

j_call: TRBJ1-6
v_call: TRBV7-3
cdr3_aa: ASSLSGQGSPLH

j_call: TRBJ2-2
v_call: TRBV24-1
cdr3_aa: ATSDSGRWNTGELF

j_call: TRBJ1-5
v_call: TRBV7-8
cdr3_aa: ASSSRRGGTGRVSGNQPQH

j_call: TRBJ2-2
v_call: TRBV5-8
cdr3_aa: ASSLVLSGLDTGELF